Described below is a single TCR beta chain sequence and its context. At one boundary the junction diverges from the germline segment, which might be a read error. How the authors handled the data: Counts of nucleated cells, estimated from reference gene primer amplification, were obtained. TCRdb keeps only in-frame clones here, not all; method: immunoSEQ multiplex PCR. The D gene and trimming were derived from the DNA, and the V and J assignments and clone size from that table. The sample lists about 120,000 clones; around 79% were seen once. This CDR3 is 14 amino acids long. The germline CDR1 and CDR2 sequences are SSHAT and FNYEAQ (reference sequence). The sample comes from a study of blood T cell repertoires in COVID-19. The overall study: The United States, Italy and Spain supplied acute and convalescent COVID-19 samples. T cells, B-cell-depleted T cells, or PBMCs supplied cDNA or gDNA.

The clonotype originates from a man in his sixties or seventies with acute or convalescent COVID-19. What was sequenced was peripheral blood. This chain connects TRBV7-7 to TRBJ2-1, with 11 bases lining up with TRBD2. CDR3 bases: TGTGCTAGCAGCCCGCTAGCGGGGGGCAATGAGCAGTTCTTC. Its protein is CASSPLAGGNEQFF. Variable domain in full (rest from reference TRBV7-7 and TRBJ2-1): GAGVSQSPRYKVTKRGQDVTLRCDPISSHATLYWYQQALGQGPEFLTYFNYEAQPDKSGLPSDRFSAERPEGSISTLTIQRTEQRDSAMYRCASSPLAGGNEQFFGPGTRLTVL.